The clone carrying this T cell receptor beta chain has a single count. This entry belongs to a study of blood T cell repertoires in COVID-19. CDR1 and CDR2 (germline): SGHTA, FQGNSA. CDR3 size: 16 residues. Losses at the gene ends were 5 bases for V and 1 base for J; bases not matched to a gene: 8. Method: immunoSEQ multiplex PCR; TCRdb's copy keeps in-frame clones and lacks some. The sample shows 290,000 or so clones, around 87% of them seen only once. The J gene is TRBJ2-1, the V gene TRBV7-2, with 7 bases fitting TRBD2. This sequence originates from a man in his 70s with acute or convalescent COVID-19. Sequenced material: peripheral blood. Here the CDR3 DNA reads TGTGCCAGCAGCCCCTGGGGCGGGAGATCCTACAATGAGCAGTTCTTC. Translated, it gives CASSPWGGRSYNEQFF.